This T cell receptor (beta chain) was retrieved from a study of blood T cell repertoires in COVID-19. Background on the study: Sources were T cells, B-cell-depleted T cells, or PBMCs; the material itself was cDNA or gDNA.

V was trimmed by 3 bases and J by 10 bases, leaving 12 bases between them. The CDR3 consists of 12 residues. Germline CDR1 and CDR2: MDHEN and SYDVKM. Only in-frame clones appear in the TCRdb table, and some are missing; sequencing was by immunoSEQ multiplex PCR. The table lists 250,000 to 350,000 clones, around 84% of them singletons. The chain links TRBV28 to TRBJ1-1; unclear D gene. Sequenced input: peripheral blood. The sequence derives from a human donor with COVID-19, enrolled during active disease. The donor label of this sample is uncertain. As DNA, the CDR3 is TGTGCCAGCAGTTTTGAGACCCGCGGAGCTTTCTTT. Its translation: CASSFETRGAFF.